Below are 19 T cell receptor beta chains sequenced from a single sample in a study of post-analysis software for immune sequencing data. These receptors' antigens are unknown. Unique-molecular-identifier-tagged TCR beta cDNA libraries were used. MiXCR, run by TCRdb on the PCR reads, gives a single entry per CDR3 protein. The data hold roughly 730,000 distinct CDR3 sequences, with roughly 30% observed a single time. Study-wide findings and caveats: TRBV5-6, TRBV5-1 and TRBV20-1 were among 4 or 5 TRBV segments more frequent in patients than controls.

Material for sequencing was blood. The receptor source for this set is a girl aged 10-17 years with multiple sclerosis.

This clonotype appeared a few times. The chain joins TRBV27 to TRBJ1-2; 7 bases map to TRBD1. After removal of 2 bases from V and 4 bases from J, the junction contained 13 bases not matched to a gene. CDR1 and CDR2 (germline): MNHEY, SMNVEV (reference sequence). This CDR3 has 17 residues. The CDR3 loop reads CASSLRKGAKSGYGYTF. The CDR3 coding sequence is TGTGCCAGCAGTTTAAGAAAGGGGGCAAAATCGGGCTATGGCTACACCTTC.

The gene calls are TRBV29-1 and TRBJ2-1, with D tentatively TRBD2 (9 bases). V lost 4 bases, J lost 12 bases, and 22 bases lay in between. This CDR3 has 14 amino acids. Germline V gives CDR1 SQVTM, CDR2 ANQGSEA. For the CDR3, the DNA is TGCAGCGTTGTCCAGGGGGCTAGCGGGACTCCGCAGTTCTTC. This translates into CSVVQGASGTPQFF.

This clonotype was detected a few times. The CDR3 sequence is CASSPGQGSDGYTF. The CDR3 DNA is TGCGCCAGCAGCCCCGGACAGGGAAGTGATGGCTACACCTTC. V usage is TRBV5-1 and J usage is TRBJ1-2; 8 bases line up with TRBD1. This CDR3 is built from 14 residues. Germline CDR1 SGHRS, CDR2 YFSETQ. The junction had 8 bases not matched to a gene; V was cut back by 4 bases and J by 6 bases.

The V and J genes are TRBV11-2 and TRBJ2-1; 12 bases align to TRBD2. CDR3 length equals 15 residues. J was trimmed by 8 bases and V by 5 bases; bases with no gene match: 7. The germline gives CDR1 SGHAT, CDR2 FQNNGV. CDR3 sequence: CASSPTSGRFYEQFF. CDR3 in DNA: TGTGCCAGCAGCCCTACTAGCGGGAGGTTCTATGAGCAGTTCTTC.

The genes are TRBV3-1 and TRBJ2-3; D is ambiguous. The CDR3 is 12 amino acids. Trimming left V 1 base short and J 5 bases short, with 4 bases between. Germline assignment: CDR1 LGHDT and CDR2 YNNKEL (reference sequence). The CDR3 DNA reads TGTGCCAGCAGCCAAGCAGGAGATACGCAGTATTTT. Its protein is CASSQAGDTQYF.

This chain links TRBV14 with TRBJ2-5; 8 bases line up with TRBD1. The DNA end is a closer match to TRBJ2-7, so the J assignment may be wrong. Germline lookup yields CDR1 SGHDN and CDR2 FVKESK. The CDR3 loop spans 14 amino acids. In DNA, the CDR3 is TGTGCCAGCAACTACAGGGGGTCGTCCTACGAGCAGTACTTC. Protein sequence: CASNYRGSSYEQYF.

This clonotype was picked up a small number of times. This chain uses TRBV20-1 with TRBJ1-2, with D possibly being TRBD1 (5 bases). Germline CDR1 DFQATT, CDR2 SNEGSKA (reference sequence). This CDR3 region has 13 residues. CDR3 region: CSPGRGGNYGYTF. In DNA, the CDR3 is TGCAGCCCGGGGAGGGGTGGTAACTATGGCTACACCTTC.

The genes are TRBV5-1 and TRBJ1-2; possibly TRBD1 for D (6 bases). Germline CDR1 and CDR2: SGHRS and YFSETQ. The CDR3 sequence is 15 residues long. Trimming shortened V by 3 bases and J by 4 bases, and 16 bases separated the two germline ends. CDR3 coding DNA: TGCGCCAGCAGCTCGACCAGGGGAGGGGGCTATGGCTACACCTTC. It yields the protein CASSSTRGGGYGYTF.

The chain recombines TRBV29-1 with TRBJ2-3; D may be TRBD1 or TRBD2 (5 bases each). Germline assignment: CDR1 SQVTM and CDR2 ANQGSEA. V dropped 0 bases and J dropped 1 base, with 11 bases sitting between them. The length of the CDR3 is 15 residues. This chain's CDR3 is CSVEDLGVGTDTQYF. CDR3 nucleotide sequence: TGCAGCGTTGAAGATTTGGGGGTGGGCACAGATACGCAGTATTTT.

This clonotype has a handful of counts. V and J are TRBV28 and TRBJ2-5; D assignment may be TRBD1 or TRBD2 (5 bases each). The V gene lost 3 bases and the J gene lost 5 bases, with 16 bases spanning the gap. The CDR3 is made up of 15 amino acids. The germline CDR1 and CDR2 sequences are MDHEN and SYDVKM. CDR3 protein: CASSFPGGQQETQYF. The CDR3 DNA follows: TGTGCCAGCAGTTTCCCTGGGGGTCAGCAGGAGACCCAGTACTTC.

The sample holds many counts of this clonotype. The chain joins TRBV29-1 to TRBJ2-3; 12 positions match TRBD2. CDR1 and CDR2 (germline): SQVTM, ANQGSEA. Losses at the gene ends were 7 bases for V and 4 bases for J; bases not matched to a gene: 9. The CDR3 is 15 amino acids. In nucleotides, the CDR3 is TGCAGCGCCGAACCGACTAGCGGGAGTGCAGATACGCAGTATTTT. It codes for CSAEPTSGSADTQYF.

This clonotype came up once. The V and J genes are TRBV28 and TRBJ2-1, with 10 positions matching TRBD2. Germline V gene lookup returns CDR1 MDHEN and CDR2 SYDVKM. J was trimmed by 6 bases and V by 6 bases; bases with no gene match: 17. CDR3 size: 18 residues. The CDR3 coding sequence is TGTGCCAGCAGGCCTAGGAAGAGCGGGAGGGCCCCGGGCAATGAGCAGTTCTTC. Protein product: CASRPRKSGRAPGNEQFF.

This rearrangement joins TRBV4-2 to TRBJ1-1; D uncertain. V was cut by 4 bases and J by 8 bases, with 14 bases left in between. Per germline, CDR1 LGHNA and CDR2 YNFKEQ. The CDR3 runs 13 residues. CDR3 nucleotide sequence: TGTGCCAGCAGCCGTGTAGACTCCGGGGAAGCTTTCTTT. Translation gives CASSRVDSGEAFF.

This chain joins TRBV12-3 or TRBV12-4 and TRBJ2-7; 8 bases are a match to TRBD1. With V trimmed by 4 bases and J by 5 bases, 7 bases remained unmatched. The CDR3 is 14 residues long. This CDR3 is CASSWRTGTHEQYF. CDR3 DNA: TGTGCCAGCAGTTGGAGGACAGGGACTCACGAGCAGTACTTC.

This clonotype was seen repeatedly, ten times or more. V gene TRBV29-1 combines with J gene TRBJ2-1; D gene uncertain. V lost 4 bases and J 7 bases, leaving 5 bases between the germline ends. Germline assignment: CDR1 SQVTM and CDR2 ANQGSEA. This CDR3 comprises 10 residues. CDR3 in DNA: TGCAGCGTTGGTCCGAATGAGCAGTTCTTC. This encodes CSVGPNEQFF.

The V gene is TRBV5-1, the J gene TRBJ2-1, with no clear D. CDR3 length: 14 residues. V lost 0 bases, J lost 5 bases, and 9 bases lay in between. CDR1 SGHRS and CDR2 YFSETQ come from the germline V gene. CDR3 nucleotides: TGCGCCAGCAGCTTGGGCGGTTCAAACAATGAGCAGTTCTTC. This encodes CASSLGGSNNEQFF. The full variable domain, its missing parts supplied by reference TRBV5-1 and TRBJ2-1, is KAGVTQTPRYLIKTRGQQVTLSCSPISGHRSVSWYQQTPGQGLQFLFEYFSETQRNKGNFPGRFSGRQFSNSRSEMNVSTLELGDSALYLCASSLGGSNNEQFFGPGTRLTVL.

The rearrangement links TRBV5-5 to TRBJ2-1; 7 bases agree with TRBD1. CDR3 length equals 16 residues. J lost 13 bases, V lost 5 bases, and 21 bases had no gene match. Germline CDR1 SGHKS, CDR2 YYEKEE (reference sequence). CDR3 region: CASRPREREQGLDQFF. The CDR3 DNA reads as TGTGCCAGCAGGCCCAGAGAGAGAGAACAGGGGCTAGATCAGTTCTTC.

DNA of the CDR3: TGTGCCAGCAGTGACCCCGGGACTACCTGCGAGCAGTACTTC. It is translated as CASSDPGTTCEQYF. V gene TRBV25-1 combines with J gene TRBJ2-7; 7 nucleotides match TRBD2. Germline loops: CDR1 MGHDK, CDR2 SYGVNS. The length of the CDR3 is 14 residues. V lost 3 bases to trimming and J lost 6 bases; unmatched junction nucleotides: 8.

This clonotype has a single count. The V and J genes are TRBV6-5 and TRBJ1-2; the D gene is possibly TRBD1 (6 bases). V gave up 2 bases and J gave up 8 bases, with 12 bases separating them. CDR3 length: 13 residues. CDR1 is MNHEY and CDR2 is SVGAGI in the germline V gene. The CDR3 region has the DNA TGTGCCAGCAGTTACGGGGGGCGCGGGGGCTACACCTTC. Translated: CASSYGGRGGYTF.